Presented here are 5 T cell receptor beta chains from one specimen sequenced in a study of blood T cells in healthy people across ages. The use of a sample-barcoded 5' primer and a J-beta primer mix characterized a second PCR of roughly 6 to 11 cycles. TCRdb independently ran MiXCR on the 5' RACE reads; one entry per CDR3 protein. The sample has over 1,300,000 distinct CDR3 sequences, approximately 59% seen once; the top ten hold about 6.3%. What was sequenced was blood. The receptors originated from a young man in good health.

In its sample, this clonotype was seen many times. The DNA for the CDR3 is TGTGCCAGCAGCTGGGGGGAGCGGGGTTCACCCCTCCACTTT. Translation gives CASSWGERGSPLHF. The chain links TRBV12-3 or TRBV12-4 to TRBJ1-6; tentative D call: TRBD1 (5 bases). The CDR3 runs 14 residues. V was clipped by 6 bases and J by 9 bases, with 15 bases between them.

This clonotype was seen once. An end of the junction does not agree with germline; a read error may underlie this. The CDR3: CASSAPGVRGTYGQYF. The CDR3 DNA sequence: TGTGCCAGTAGTGCACCAGGGGTAAGGGGTACCTACGGGCAGTACTTC. This chain links TRBV19 with TRBJ2-7; the D gene is possibly TRBD1 (6 bases). The CDR3 is 16 residues long. Germline V lookup: CDR1 LNHDA, CDR2 SQIVND (reference sequence).

This chain links TRBV12-3 or TRBV12-4 with TRBJ2-6; D may be TRBD1 or TRBD2 (5 bases each). The CDR3 runs 18 residues. V lost 6 bases and J 4 bases, leaving 22 bases between the germline ends. DNA of the CDR3: TGTGCCAGCAGCCTACTAGGCCGGCCGGGGCGCGGGGCCAACGTCCTGACTTTC. Encoded protein: CASSLLGRPGRGANVLTF.

The V gene is TRBV19, the J gene TRBJ1-1; D is ambiguous. Germline V lookup: CDR1 LNHDA, CDR2 SQIVND (reference sequence). The CDR3 is made up of 13 amino acids. Trimming left V 4 bases short and J 0 bases short, with 6 bases between. The CDR3 region has the DNA TGTGCCAGTAGTAAAAGTATGAACACTGAAGCTTTCTTT. The encoded protein is CASSKSMNTEAFF.

The chain employs TRBV12-3 or TRBV12-4 and TRBJ2-7; TRBD1 matches 7 bases. With 7 bases clipped from V and 3 bases from J, the junction kept 9 bases outside the gene matches. The CDR3 has 14 residues. As DNA, the CDR3 is TGTGCCAGCAACCTACAGGGGCGGCTCTACGAGCAGTACTTC. Protein sequence: CASNLQGRLYEQYF.